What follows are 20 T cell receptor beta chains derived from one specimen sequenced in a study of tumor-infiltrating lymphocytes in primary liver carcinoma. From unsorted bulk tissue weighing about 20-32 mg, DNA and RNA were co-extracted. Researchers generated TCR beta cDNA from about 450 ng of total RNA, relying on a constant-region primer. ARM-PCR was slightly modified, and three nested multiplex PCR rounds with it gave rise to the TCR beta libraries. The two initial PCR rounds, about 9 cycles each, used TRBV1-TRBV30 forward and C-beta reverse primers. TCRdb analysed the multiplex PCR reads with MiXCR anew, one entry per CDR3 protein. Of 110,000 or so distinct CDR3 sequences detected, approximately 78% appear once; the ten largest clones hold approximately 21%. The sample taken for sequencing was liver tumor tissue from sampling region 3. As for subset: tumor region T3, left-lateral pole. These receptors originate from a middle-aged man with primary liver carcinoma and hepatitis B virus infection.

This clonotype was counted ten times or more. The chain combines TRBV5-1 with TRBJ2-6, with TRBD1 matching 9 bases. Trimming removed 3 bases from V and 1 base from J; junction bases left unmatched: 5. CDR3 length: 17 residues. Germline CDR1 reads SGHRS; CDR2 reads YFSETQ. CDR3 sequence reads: CASSSGTGFSGANVLTF. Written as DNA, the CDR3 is TGCGCCAGCAGCTCCGGGACAGGGTTTTCTGGGGCCAACGTCCTGACTTTC.

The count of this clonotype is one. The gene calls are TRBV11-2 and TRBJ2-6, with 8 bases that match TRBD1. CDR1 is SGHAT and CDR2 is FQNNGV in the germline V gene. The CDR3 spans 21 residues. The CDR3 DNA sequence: TGTACCTGCAGGATGGGGGGAGACAGGGGCATTTCCCTCTCTGGGGCCAACGTCCTGACTTTC. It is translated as CTCRMGGDRGISLSGANVLTF.

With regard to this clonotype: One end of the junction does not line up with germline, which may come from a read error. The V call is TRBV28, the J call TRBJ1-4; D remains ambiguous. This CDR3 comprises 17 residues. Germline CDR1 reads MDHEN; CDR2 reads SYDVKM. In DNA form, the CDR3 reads TGTGCCAGCAGTTTTGGGAACAGATTTGCAACTAATGAAAAACTGCTTTTT. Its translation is CASSFGNRFATNEKLLF.

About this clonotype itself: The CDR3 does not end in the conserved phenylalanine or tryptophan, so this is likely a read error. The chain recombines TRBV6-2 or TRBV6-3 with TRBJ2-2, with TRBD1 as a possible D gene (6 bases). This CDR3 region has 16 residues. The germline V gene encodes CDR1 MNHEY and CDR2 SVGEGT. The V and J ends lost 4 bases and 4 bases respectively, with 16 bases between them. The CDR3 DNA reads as TGTGCCAGCAGTTGCTCGATAGGGACAACCACCGGGGAGCTGTTTCTT. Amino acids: CASSCSIGTTTGELFL.

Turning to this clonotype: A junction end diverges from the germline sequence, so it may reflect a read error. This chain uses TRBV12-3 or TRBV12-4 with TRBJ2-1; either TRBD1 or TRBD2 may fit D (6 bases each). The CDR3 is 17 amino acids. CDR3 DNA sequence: TGTGCCAGCAGCCCGGGTTCGGGGGTAGGGGGGTACAATGTGCAGTTCTTC. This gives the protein CASSPGSGVGGYNVQFF.

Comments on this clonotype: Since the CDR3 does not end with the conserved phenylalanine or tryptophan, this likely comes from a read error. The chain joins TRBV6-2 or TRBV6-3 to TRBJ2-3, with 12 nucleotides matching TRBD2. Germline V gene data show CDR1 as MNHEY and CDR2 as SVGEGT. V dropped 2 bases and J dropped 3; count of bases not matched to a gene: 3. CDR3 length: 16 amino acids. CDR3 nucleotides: TGTGCCAGCAGTTACCTAGCGGGAGGGTCGACAGATACGCAGTATTAT. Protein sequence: CASSYLAGGSTDTQYY.

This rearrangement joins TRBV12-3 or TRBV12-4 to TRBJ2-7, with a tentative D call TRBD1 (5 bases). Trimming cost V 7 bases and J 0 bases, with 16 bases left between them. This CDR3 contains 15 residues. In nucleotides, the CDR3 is TGTGCCAGCAATTCCCTGACAGCCCACTCCTACGAGCAGTACTTC. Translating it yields CASNSLTAHSYEQYF.

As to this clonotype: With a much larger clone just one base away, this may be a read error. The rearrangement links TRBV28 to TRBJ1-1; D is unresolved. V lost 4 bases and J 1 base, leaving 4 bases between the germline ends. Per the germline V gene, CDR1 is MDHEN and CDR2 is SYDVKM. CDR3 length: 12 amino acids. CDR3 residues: CASSSRNTEAFF. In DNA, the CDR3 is TGTGCCAGCAGTTCCAGGAACACTGAAGCTTTCTTT.

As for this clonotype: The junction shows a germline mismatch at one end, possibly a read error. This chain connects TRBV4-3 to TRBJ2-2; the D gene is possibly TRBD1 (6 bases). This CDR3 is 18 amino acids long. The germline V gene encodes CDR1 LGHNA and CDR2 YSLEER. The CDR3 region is CASCQSGGRTLNTGELFF. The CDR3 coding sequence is TGCGCCAGCTGCCAATCTGGGGGCAGGACTCTGAACACTGGGGAGCTGTTTTTT.

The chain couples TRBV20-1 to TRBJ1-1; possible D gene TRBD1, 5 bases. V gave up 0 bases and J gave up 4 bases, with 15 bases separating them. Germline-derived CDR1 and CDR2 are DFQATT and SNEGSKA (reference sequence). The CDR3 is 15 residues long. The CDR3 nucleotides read TGCAGTGCTAGAGATGAGGACGGGGGGACCACTGAAGCTTTCTTT. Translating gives CSARDEDGGTTEAFF.

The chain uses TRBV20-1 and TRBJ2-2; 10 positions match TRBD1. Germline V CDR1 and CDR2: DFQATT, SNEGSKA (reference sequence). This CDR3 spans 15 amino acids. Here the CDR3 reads CNALGDRGSAGELFF. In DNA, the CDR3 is TGCAATGCCCTCGGGGACAGGGGCTCGGCCGGGGAGCTGTTTTTT.

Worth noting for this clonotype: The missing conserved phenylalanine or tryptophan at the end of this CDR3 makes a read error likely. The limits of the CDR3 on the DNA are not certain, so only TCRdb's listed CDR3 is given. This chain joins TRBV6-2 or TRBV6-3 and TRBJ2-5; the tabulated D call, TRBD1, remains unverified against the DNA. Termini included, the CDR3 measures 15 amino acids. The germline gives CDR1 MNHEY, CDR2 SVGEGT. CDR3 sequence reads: CASSAPTGTQGTHYY.

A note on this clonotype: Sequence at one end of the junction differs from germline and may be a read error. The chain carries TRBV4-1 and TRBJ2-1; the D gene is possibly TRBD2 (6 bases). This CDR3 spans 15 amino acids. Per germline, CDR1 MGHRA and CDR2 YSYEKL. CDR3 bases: TGCGCCAGCAACCAAGCCGGGACTGCGTACAATGAGCAGTTTTTC. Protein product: CASNQAGTAYNEQFF.

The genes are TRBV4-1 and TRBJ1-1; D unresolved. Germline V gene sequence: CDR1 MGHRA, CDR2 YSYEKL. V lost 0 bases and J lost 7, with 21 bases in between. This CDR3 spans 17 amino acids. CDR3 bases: TGCGCCAGCAGCCAAGATTCCCAGATCTCGGACGGCCTTGAAGCTTTCTTT. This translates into CASSQDSQISDGLEAFF.

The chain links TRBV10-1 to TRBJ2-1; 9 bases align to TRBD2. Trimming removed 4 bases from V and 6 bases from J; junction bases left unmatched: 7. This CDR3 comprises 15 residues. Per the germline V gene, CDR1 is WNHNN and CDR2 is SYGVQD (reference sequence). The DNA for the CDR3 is TGCGCCAGCAGTGCAATAGCGGGAGCACCCAATGAGCAGTTCTTC. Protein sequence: CASSAIAGAPNEQFF.

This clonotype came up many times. CDR3 sequence: CASSGASTDLNEKLFF. The DNA for the CDR3 is TGTGCCAGCAGCGGAGCCTCGACAGACCTTAATGAAAAACTGTTTTTT. The genes are TRBV28 and TRBJ1-4, with D possibly matching TRBD1 (5 bases). Trimming removed 6 bases at V and 4 bases at J, with 18 bases between. The CDR3 extends over 16 amino acids. The germline V gene encodes CDR1 MDHEN and CDR2 SYDVKM.

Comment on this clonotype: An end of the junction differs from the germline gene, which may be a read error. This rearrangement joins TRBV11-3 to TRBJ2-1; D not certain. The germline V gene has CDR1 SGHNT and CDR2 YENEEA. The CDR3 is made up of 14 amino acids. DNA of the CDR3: TGTGCCAGCAGCTTAGGCATCTCAAACAATGTGCAGTTCTTC. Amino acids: CASSLGISNNVQFF. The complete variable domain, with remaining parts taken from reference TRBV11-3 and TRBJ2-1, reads EAGVVQSPRYKIIEKKQPVAFWCNPISGHNTLYWYLQNLGQGPELLIRYENEEAVDDSQLPKDRFSAERLKGVDSTLKIQPAELGDSAVYLCASSLGISNNVQFFGPGTRLTVL.

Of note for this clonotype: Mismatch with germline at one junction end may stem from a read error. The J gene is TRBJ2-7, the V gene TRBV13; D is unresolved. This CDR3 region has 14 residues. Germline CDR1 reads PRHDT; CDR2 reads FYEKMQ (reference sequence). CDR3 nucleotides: TGTGCCAACAGCTCATATACTTATTCGGGCGAGGAGTACTTC. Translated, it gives CANSSYTYSGEEYF.

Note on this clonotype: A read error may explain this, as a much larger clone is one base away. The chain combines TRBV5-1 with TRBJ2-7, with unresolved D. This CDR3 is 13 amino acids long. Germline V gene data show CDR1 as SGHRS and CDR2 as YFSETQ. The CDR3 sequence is CDSSLVTSYEQYF. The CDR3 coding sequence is TGCGACAGCAGCTTGGTGACGTCCTACGAGCAGTACTTC.

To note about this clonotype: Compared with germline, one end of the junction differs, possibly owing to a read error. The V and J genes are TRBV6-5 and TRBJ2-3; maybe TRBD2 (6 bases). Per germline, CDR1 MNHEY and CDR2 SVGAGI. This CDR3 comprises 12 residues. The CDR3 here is CSSTGGAGTQYF. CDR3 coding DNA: TGTTCCAGCACCGGGGGAGCCGGTACACAGTATTTT.